The source of this T cell receptor (beta chain) is a study of blood T cell repertoires in COVID-19. At the level of the study: PBMCs, B-cell-depleted T cells, or T cells were the source of the cDNA or gDNA that made up the material.

Produced via immunoSEQ multiplex PCR; TCRdb's table is partial and in-frame only. The sample has roughly 35,000 clones; about 88% are singletons. With 0 bases removed from V and 6 bases from J, the gap between germline ends came to 19 bases. The V gene's germline CDR1 is SGHRS and CDR2 YFSETQ. The CDR3 totals 16 residues. Sequenced sample: peripheral blood. This rearrangement joins TRBV5-1 to TRBJ2-7; D might be TRBD2 (5 bases). The source of this sequence is a man in his sixties with active COVID-19. The CDR3, as DNA: TGCGCCAGCAGCTTGGATGCTGCTGGAGGCGCGCTCGAGCAGTACTTC. It encodes CASSLDAAGGALEQYF.